The 17 T cell receptor beta chains in this list originate from one sample, sequenced in a study of blood T cell repertoires in COVID-19. Profiled with immunoSEQ multiplex PCR; TCRdb holds only in-frame clones, not every one. The sample carries about 350,000 clones, about 90% recorded once. Sequencing was carried out using PBMCs or T cells enriched from blood (not recorded which). These receptors all stem from a woman in her 30s who had recovered from COVID-19.

This rearrangement joins TRBV4-2 to TRBJ1-1; 8 bases align to TRBD1. The CDR3 has 14 amino acids. V was pared by 4 bases and J by 7 bases, with 8 bases of the junction left unmatched. Germline V gene sequence: CDR1 LGHNA, CDR2 YNFKEQ. The CDR3 region is CASSPPGGYLEAFF. The CDR3 nucleotides are TGTGCCAGCAGCCCACCAGGGGGCTATCTTGAAGCTTTCTTT.

V is TRBV10-3 and J is TRBJ2-3; 13 bases match TRBD2. The germline V gene encodes CDR1 ENHRY and CDR2 SYGVKD. CDR3 length equals 16 residues. The V segment lost 3 bases and the J segment 3 bases; nucleotides outside the gene matches: 3. CDR3 residues: CAISDGLAGETDTQYF. The DNA for the CDR3 is TGTGCCATCAGTGACGGACTAGCGGGAGAGACAGATACGCAGTATTTT.

The chain has TRBV28 and TRBJ1-2; 7 bases map to TRBD1. J gave up 5 bases and V 7 bases, and 7 bases lay outside the gene matches. CDR3 length equals 13 residues. Germline V gene data show CDR1 as MDHEN and CDR2 as SYDVKM. The CDR3 sequence is CASTIQGVYGYTF. CDR3 DNA sequence: TGTGCCAGCACTATTCAGGGGGTATATGGCTACACCTTC.

The chain is built from TRBV13 and TRBJ1-2, with unresolved D. The CDR3 runs to 12 residues. The V gene lost 2 bases and the J gene lost 8 bases, with 9 bases spanning the gap. CDR1 is PRHDT and CDR2 is FYEKMQ in the germline V gene (reference sequence). The CDR3 sequence is CASSLLTGGYTF. The CDR3 DNA reads TGTGCCAGCAGCTTACTGACGGGGGGCTACACCTTC.

This clone was observed a handful of times. This sequence joins TRBV24-1 and TRBJ2-7; D might be TRBD1 (5 bases). V lost 7 bases and J 5 bases, leaving 20 bases between the germline ends. Germline-derived CDR1 and CDR2 are KGHDR and SFDVKD. The CDR3 consists of 15 residues. CDR3 region: CATRVPGRDPHEQYF. The CDR3 DNA sequence: TGTGCCACCAGGGTTCCGGGCAGGGATCCCCACGAGCAGTACTTC.

V gene TRBV11-2 combines with J gene TRBJ2-7, with a weak D call TRBD1 (5 bases). V lost 2 bases and J 3 bases, leaving 14 bases between the germline ends. The CDR3 runs 15 residues. Per germline, CDR1 SGHAT and CDR2 FQNNGV. This CDR3 reads CASSLRFDRDYEQYF. CDR3 DNA: TGTGCCAGCAGCTTACGTTTTGACAGAGACTACGAGCAGTACTTC.

The rearrangement links TRBV5-1 to TRBJ1-1; unclear D gene. V was pared by 0 bases and J by 1 base, with 7 bases between. The CDR3 runs to 14 residues. CDR1 is SGHRS and CDR2 is YFSETQ in the germline V gene. CDR3 region: CASSLGQANTEAFF. Here the CDR3 DNA reads TGCGCCAGCAGCTTGGGGCAGGCGAACACTGAAGCTTTCTTT.

The rearrangement links TRBV28 to TRBJ1-2, with TRBD1 as a possible D gene (5 bases). Trimming took 8 bases from V and 0 from J, leaving 16 bases between them. CDR3 length: 15 amino acids. Germline V CDR1 and CDR2: MDHEN, SYDVKM. CDR3 sequence: CASRILTAANYGYTF. CDR3 coding DNA: TGTGCCAGCCGTATTTTGACAGCTGCTAACTATGGCTACACCTTC.

The chain has TRBV7-6 and TRBJ1-5, with 7 bases aligning to TRBD1. The CDR3 is 16 residues long. J was trimmed by 4 bases and V by 3 bases; bases with no gene match: 9. The germline V gene encodes CDR1 SGHVS and CDR2 FNYEAQ. CDR3 in amino acids: CASSLDDREDNQPQHF. The CDR3 DNA is TGTGCCAGCAGCTTGGACGACAGGGAGGATAATCAGCCCCAGCATTTT.

This sequence joins TRBV10-3 and TRBJ1-2, with 10 bases fitting TRBD1. The CDR3 runs to 14 residues. Germline V CDR1 and CDR2: ENHRY, SYGVKD. V trimming: 6 bases; J trimming: 3 bases; junction bases outside the gene matches: 4. For the CDR3, the DNA is TGTGCCATCAGGGCCGGGACAGGGGACTATGGCTACACCTTC. Protein product: CAIRAGTGDYGYTF.

The V and J genes are TRBV19 and TRBJ2-2; 9 bases agree with TRBD1. The V and J ends lost 6 bases and 7 bases, in that order; junction bases with no gene match: 9. The germline CDR1 and CDR2 sequences are LNHDA and SQIVND (reference sequence). The CDR3 totals 15 residues. The CDR3 region has the DNA TGTGCCAGTAGCCGGACGGACAGGGGCGGCGGGGAGCTGTTTTTT. It specifies CASSRTDRGGGELFF.

CDR3 bases: TGTGCCAGCACGTTGCCCGGGACGGGGGGAAACATTCAGTACTTC. Translated, it gives CASTLPGTGGNIQYF. The genes are TRBV2 and TRBJ2-4, with 7 bases lining up with TRBD2. The germline V gene encodes CDR1 SNHLY and CDR2 FYNNEI. V lost 7 bases to trimming and J lost 6 bases; unmatched junction nucleotides: 12. There are 15 residues in the CDR3. Full variable domain (outside the CDR3, taken from reference TRBV2 and TRBJ2-4): EPEVTQTPSHQVTQMGQEVILRCVPISNHLYFYWYRQILGQKVEFLVSFYNNEISEKSEIFDDQFSVERPDGSNFTLKIRSTKLEDSAMYFCASTLPGTGGNIQYFGAGTRLSVL.

The sample holds one count of this clone. This chain connects TRBV24-1 to TRBJ1-2; the D is unclear. This CDR3 is built from 14 residues. CDR1 and CDR2 from the germline V gene are KGHDR and SFDVKD. V was cut by 3 bases and J by 5 bases, with 12 bases left in between. CDR3 DNA sequence: TGTGCCACCAGTGATCGGACTCGCCGGTATGGCTACACCTTC. It is translated as CATSDRTRRYGYTF.

This clone was seen once. The chain recombines TRBV7-9 with TRBJ2-1; 13 nucleotides align to TRBD2. The CDR3 sequence is 16 residues long. J lost 6 bases, V lost 1 base, and 3 bases had no gene match. Germline CDR1 is SEHNR and CDR2 is FQNEAQ (reference sequence). CDR3 sequence reads: CASSLGGTSGANEQFF. In DNA, the CDR3 is TGTGCCAGCAGCTTAGGTGGGACTAGCGGGGCCAATGAGCAGTTCTTC.

The rearrangement joins TRBV7-2 to TRBJ1-1; 11 bases align to TRBD1. The CDR3 consists of 15 residues. V dropped 5 bases and J dropped 4; count of bases not matched to a gene: 6. Per the germline V gene, CDR1 is SGHTA and CDR2 is FQGNSA. The CDR3 nucleotides read TGTGCCAGCAGCCCAAGGACAGGGGGCGGCACTGAAGCTTTCTTT. The encoded protein is CASSPRTGGGTEAFF.

This chain connects TRBV27 to TRBJ1-1; maybe TRBD1 (5 bases). V shed 5 bases and J shed 0 bases, with 16 bases lying between them. Germline loops: CDR1 MNHEY, CDR2 SMNVEV (reference sequence). The CDR3 contains 16 residues. Here the CDR3 reads CASSPWAGPMNTEAFF. CDR3 nucleotides: TGTGCCAGCAGTCCCTGGGCAGGGCCCATGAACACTGAAGCTTTCTTT.

V is TRBV16 and J is TRBJ1-4; D ambiguous. The CDR3 is made up of 16 amino acids. The ends were cut back, 2 bases at V and 3 bases at J, with 13 bases in the middle. Germline lookup yields CDR1 KGHSY and CDR2 FQNENV. CDR3 residues: CASSQAPREANEKLFF. The CDR3, as DNA: TGTGCCAGCAGCCAAGCCCCCAGAGAGGCTAATGAAAAACTGTTTTTT.